The sequence of this T cell receptor beta chain was determined in a study of blood T cell repertoires in COVID-19. Study-level background: From the United States, Italy and Spain came samples of acute and convalescent COVID-19. The analysed material was cDNA or gDNA that came from T cells, B-cell-depleted T cells, or PBMCs.

J was trimmed by 1 base and V by 9 bases; bases with no gene match: 4. Germline-derived CDR1 and CDR2 are MDHEN and SYDVKM. The CDR3 covers 15 residues. In the authors' workflow: Estimates of nucleated cell counts were drawn from the amplification of reference gene primers. Clones were sequenced by immunoSEQ multiplex PCR, and TCRdb holds only the in-frame ones, with some missing. The V and J calls and the clone size are those of that table, but D and trimming were determined from the DNA. This sample yields about 24,000 clones, of which about nine tenths are seen a single time; approximately 30% belongs to the top ten.

The chain couples TRBV28 to TRBJ2-4; 12 positions agree with TRBD1. The source material was peripheral blood. This sequence originates from a woman in her 70s with active COVID-19. CDR3 amino acids: CASGTGGAAKNIQYF. The CDR3 DNA reads as TGTGCCAGTGGGACAGGGGGCGCTGCCAAAAACATTCAGTACTTC.